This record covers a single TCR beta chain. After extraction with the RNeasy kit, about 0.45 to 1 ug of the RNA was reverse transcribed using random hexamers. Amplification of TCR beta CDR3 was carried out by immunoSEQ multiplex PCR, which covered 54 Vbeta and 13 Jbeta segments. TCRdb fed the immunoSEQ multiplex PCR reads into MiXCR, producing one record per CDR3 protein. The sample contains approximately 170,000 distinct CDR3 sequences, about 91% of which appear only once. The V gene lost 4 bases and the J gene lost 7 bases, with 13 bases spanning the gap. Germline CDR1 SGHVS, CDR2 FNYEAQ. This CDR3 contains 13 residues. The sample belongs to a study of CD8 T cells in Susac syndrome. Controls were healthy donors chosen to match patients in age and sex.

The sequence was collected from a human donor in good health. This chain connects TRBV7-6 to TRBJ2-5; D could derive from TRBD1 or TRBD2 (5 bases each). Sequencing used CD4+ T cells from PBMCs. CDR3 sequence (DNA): TGTGCCAGCAGCTCAGCAACTGGGGGGACCCAGTACTTC. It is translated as CASSSATGGTQYF.